These T cell receptor beta chains were read from a single sample in a study of control samples from healthy donors and cancer patients. Only in-frame clones appear in the TCRdb table, and some are missing; sequencing was by immunoSEQ multiplex PCR. The sample records tens of thousands of clones, around four fifths being singletons. Specimen: PBMCs. These TCRs come from a woman aged 50 to 65 with lung cancer. The CDR3 runs from the conserved cysteine through the conserved F or W. A D gene is named only where the DNA matches it firmly. Where a row states a size, it is once, few, many or the class of an expanded clone; other rows omit it.

15,.,TRBJ1-3,.,TRBV11-3,TGTGCCAGCAGCTTAGATGATGTGTCTGGAAACACCATATATTTT,CASSLDDVSGNTIYF
16,TRBD1,TRBJ1-4,.,TRBV9,TGTGCCAGCAGCGTGGGCCGCAGGGGGAGCGATGAAAAACTGTTTTTT,CASSVGRRGSDEKLFF
15,.,TRBJ1-5,.,TRBV29-1,TGCAGCGTTCAAGGAGAAGGTAGGGGAAATCAGCCCCAGCATTTT,CSVQGEGRGNQPQHF
14,.,TRBJ2-7,.,TRBV27,TGTGCCAGCAAATATCAGATTTTCTCCTACGAGCAGTACTTC,CASKYQIFSYEQYF
13,.,TRBJ1-1,.,TRBV6-5,TGTGCCAGCAAAACGGGAGGGAACACTGAAGCTTTCTTT,CASKTGGNTEAFF
12,.,TRBJ1-5,.,TRBV19,TGTGCCAGTAGTAGTGGTTATTTGCCCCAGCATTTT,CASSSGYLPQHF
14,.,TRBJ2-3,.,TRBV7-2,TGTGCCAGCAGCTTAATGGGGTCCGCAGATACGCAGTATTTT,CASSLMGSADTQYF
12,.,TRBJ2-7,.,TRBV21-1,TGTGCCAGCAGCAAGGAGGAGAGCGAGCAGTACTTC,CASSKEESEQYF
12,.,TRBJ1-1,.,TRBV29-1,TGCAGCGCCCGATGGGCAAACTATGAAGCTTTCTTT,CSARWANYEAFF
13,.,TRBJ2-7,.,TRBV5-1,TGCGCCAGCAGCCTGGACTTATACTACGAGCAGTACTTC,CASSLDLYYEQYF
14,.,TRBJ1-1,once,TRBV2,TGTGCCAGCAGTCTATCCGGAATGAACACTGAAGCTTTCTTT,CASSLSGMNTEAFF
13,.,TRBJ2-2,.,TRBV30,TGTGCCTGGACGGCTCTTTACACCGGGGAGCTGTTTTTT,CAWTALYTGELFF
12,TRBD1,TRBJ2-7,.,TRBV28,TGTGCCGTCTCCGGGACAGAATACGAGCAGTACTTC,CAVSGTEYEQYF
13,.,TRBJ1-1,.,TRBV7-8,TGTGCCAGCAGCTTACGAGGGGACACTGAAGCTTTCTTT,CASSLRGDTEAFF
13,.,TRBJ1-3,few,TRBV30,TGTGCCTGGGCTCAGGGGTTCGGAAACACCATATATTTT,CAWAQGFGNTIYF
15,.,TRBJ2-2,.,TRBV9,TGTGCCAGCAGCGTAGGCGAGGGGAGGACCGGGGAGCTGTTTTTT,CASSVGEGRTGELFF
13,.,TRBJ1-2,.,TRBV7-9,TGTGCCAGCAGCTCAGCCTTGGACTATGGCTACACCTTC,CASSSALDYGYTF
13,.,TRBJ1-2,.,TRBV24-1,TGTGCCACCAGTGTTCCAGGGTCGGGCGGCTACACCTTC,CATSVPGSGGYTF
16,.,TRBJ1-1,.,TRBV29-1,TGCAGCGTAGGGGAAACACGGGTAAACATGAACACTGAAGCTTTCTTT,CSVGETRVNMNTEAFF
18,.,TRBJ2-6,.,TRBV7-9,TGTGCCAGCAGCTTTAATGTGGGGAGGCGCTCTGGGGCCAACGTCCTGACTTTC,CASSFNVGRRSGANVLTF
12,.,TRBJ1-5,.,TRBV29-1,TGCAGCGTTCGGGACGGTAATCAGCCCCAGCATTTT,CSVRDGNQPQHF
13,.,TRBJ2-5,.,TRBV29-1,TGCAGCGTTGAATTGACAGTCCAAGAGACCCAGTACTTC,CSVELTVQETQYF
18,TRBD2,TRBJ2-1,.,TRBV9,TGTGCCAGCAGCGTAGTACTAGCGGGGGGAAGCTCCTACAATGAGCAGTTCTTC,CASSVVLAGGSSYNEQFF
14,.,TRBJ1-1,.,TRBV7-9,TGTGCCAGCAGCTTCCACCTTATGAACACTGAAGCTTTCTTT,CASSFHLMNTEAFF
14,TRBD1,TRBJ2-5,.,TRBV7-9,TGTGCCAGCAGGCGGACAGGGGAACGCGAGACCCAGTACTTC,CASRRTGERETQYF
15,.,TRBJ1-1,.,TRBV7-6,TGTGCCAGCAGCTCCGGGAACGGGAATTGGGCTGAAGCTTTCTTT,CASSSGNGNWAEAFF
14,.,TRBJ1-3,.,TRBV10-3,TGTGCCATCAGTCCGTACGTCTCTGGAAACACCATATATTTT,CAISPYVSGNTIYF
15,.,TRBJ1-2,.,TRBV29-1,TGCAGCGCACCCTCGGGAGTTCAGCTTGACTATGGCTACACCTTC,CSAPSGVQLDYGYTF
13,.,TRBJ2-7,.,TRBV5-1,TGCGCCAGCTCCCCCCAGGGGCCCTACGAGCAGTACTTC,CASSPQGPYEQYF
15,.,TRBJ1-1,.,TRBV4-3,TGCGCCAGCAGCCCGGGCGGAGCTATGAACACTGAAGCTTTCTTT,CASSPGGAMNTEAFF
12,.,TRBJ2-5,.,TRBV7-9,TGTGCCAGCAGCTTATTACGAGAGACCCAGTACTTC,CASSLLRETQYF
15,TRBD1,TRBJ1-2,.,TRBV4-2,TGTGCCAGCAGCCAACCCGACAGGGGGTTGAGTGGCTACACCTTC,CASSQPDRGLSGYTF
15,.,TRBJ2-5,.,TRBV7-2,TGTGCCAGCAGCCCCCGGGTTTTCGGACGAGAGACCCAGTACTTC,CASSPRVFGRETQYF
13,.,TRBJ1-1,.,TRBV11-2,TGTGCCAGCAGCTTAGAGAGGGAATCTGAAGCTTTCTTT,CASSLERESEAFF
12,.,TRBJ1-4,once,TRBV19,TGTGCCAGTAGTACATCTTCTGAAAAACTGTTTTTT,CASSTSSEKLFF
14,.,TRBJ2-7,.,TRBV6-5,TGTGCCAGCAGGAGGTCAGGGGAAGGCTACGAGCAGTACTTC,CASRRSGEGYEQYF
15,.,TRBJ2-7,.,TRBV3-1/TRBV3-2,TGTGCCAGCAGCCTACATGACAGGGCCGGGGGCGAGCAGTACTTC,CASSLHDRAGGEQYF
15,TRBD2,TRBJ2-7,.,TRBV30,TGTGCCTGGAACCGACTAGCGGGGCGCTCCTACGAGCAGTACTTC,CAWNRLAGRSYEQYF
16,TRBD1,TRBJ1-2,.,TRBV28,TGTGCCAGCAGTTTTTTAAGGGGACAGGCAGCCGGTGGCTACACCTTC,CASSFLRGQAAGGYTF
14,TRBD2,TRBJ2-3,.,TRBV19,TGTGCCAGTGGGGGGAGGGAGGCGGTTAATACGCAGTATTTT,CASGGREAVNTQYF
14,.,TRBJ2-2,.,TRBV7-7,TGTGCCAGCAGCTTGTTAGCGAACACCGGGGAGCTGTTTTTT,CASSLLANTGELFF
16,.,TRBJ1-2,once,TRBV2,TGTGCCAGCAGTGAGGGTAGCGGGGGGCTCAACTATGGCTACACCTTC,CASSEGSGGLNYGYTF
17,.,TRBJ2-1,once,TRBV9,TGTGCCAGCAGCGTTTATTCTTGGGGGGCGACCGTAAATGAGCAGTTCTTC,CASSVYSWGATVNEQFF
17,TRBD2,TRBJ2-5,.,TRBV6-2/TRBV6-3,TGTGCCAGCAGTTACGAGAGGCAGCGGGGGGACCAAGAGACCCAGTACTTC,CASSYERQRGDQETQYF
13,.,TRBJ1-4,.,TRBV24-1,TGTGCCACCAGTGATCCAGGGGTTGAAAAACTGTTTTTT,CATSDPGVEKLFF
14,.,TRBJ1-1,once,TRBV19,TGTGCCAGTAGTATAGTATCGGGGATTGACGAAGCTTTCTTT,CASSIVSGIDEAFF
15,.,TRBJ2-6,.,TRBV7-9,TGTGCCAGCAGCTTAGACATGGCTGGGGCCAACGTCCTGACTTTC,CASSLDMAGANVLTF
15,.,TRBJ2-7,.,TRBV28,TGTGCCAGTGGACCTCCCGGGACAGCGGGGAACGAGCAGTACTTC,CASGPPGTAGNEQYF
19,TRBD1,TRBJ2-7,.,TRBV3-1/TRBV3-2,TGTGCCAGCAGCCACCCCAGGCGGGACAGGTCCCTGAATACCTACGAGCAGTACTTC,CASSHPRRDRSLNTYEQYF
14,.,TRBJ1-4,.,TRBV5-6,TGTGCCAGCAGCTCTACAGTATTGTCGGAAAAACTGTTTTTT,CASSSTVLSEKLFF
15,TRBD1,TRBJ2-5,.,TRBV5-1,TGCGCCAGCAGCTTGGAGGGACAGCGAGGAGAGACCCAGTACTTC,CASSLEGQRGETQYF
15,TRBD1,TRBJ1-6,.,TRBV5-1,TGCGCCAGCAGCCCTCCGGGACAGGGTAATTCACCCCTCCACTTT,CASSPPGQGNSPLHF
15,.,TRBJ2-2,.,TRBV9,TGTGCCAGCAGCCTACAGGGAACGAACACCGGGGAGCTGTTTTTT,CASSLQGTNTGELFF